The rows below give T cell receptor beta chains drawn from one sample of a study of shared clonotypes between healthy human individuals. The data were produced by immunoSEQ multiplex PCR, yet TCRdb's version contains in-frame clones alone and is incomplete. The sample has about 1.5 million clones; more than 95% are singletons. The sequenced sample was naive CD4+ T cells sorted from blood. All receptors derive from a young man in good health. Both conserved end residues are part of each CDR3. A D gene is named only where the DNA matches it firmly. Rows may omit the clone size; those that give it use once, few, many or a size class.

TGTGCCAGCAGCTTAGAGAGCGGGAGGGGATCCTACGAGCAGTACTTC CASSLESGRGSYEQYF NA TRBD2 TRBJ2-7 TRBV7-9
TGTGCCATCACTATAACCGGGACTAGCGGGAGCCCCACTTACAATGAGCAGTTCTTC CAITITGTSGSPTYNEQFF once TRBD2 TRBJ2-1 TRBV10-3
TGCGCCAGCTGGGGTCGGACTAGCACAGATACGCAGTATTTT CASWGRTSTDTQYF NA NA TRBJ2-3 TRBV10-2
TGCGCCAGCAGCTTGGACGCGGGAGGGCGTACGCAGTATTTT CASSLDAGGRTQYF NA TRBD2 TRBJ2-3 TRBV5-1
TGCGCCAGCAGCTCCCTGCCTCCCCAAGAGACCCAGTACTTC CASSSLPPQETQYF NA NA TRBJ2-5 TRBV5-1
TGCGCCAGCAGCCAAGATCCTAGCGGGAGGGCCACAGATACGCAGTATTTT CASSQDPSGRATDTQYF once TRBD2 TRBJ2-3 TRBV4-1
TGTGCCAGCAGTAAAGACAGGGGGAGAAGGAACACTGAAGCTTTCTTT CASSKDRGRRNTEAFF NA TRBD1 TRBJ1-1 TRBV28
TGTGCCAGCTCACCAATCGTTCGGGCAGGTCTCACAGATACGCAGTATTTT CASSPIVRAGLTDTQYF NA NA TRBJ2-3 TRBV18
TGTGCCAGCAGCTTAACTCCCAAGACACTACGGGGCAATCAGCCCCAGCATTTT CASSLTPKTLRGNQPQHF NA NA TRBJ1-5 TRBV7-8
TGTGCCAGCAGCTTAATATCAGCAACCGAGCAGTACTTC CASSLISATEQYF NA NA TRBJ2-7 TRBV7-2
TGTGCCAGCTCACTCGGGACTAGCGAGAGAAGCTCCTACGAGCAGTACTTC CASSLGTSERSSYEQYF NA TRBD2 TRBJ2-7 TRBV18
TGTGCCAGCACCTGGGCGGGACAGGGTAATGAAAAACTGTTTTTT CASTWAGQGNEKLFF NA TRBD1 TRBJ1-4 TRBV6-1
TGTGCCAGCAGCCCGAGGACAGGAAACACTGAAGCTTTCTTT CASSPRTGNTEAFF NA TRBD1 TRBJ1-1 TRBV7-9
TGTGCCAGCAGCTTGGCGGGACAGTTGTACAATGAGCAGTTCTTC CASSLAGQLYNEQFF NA TRBD1 TRBJ2-1 TRBV5-6
TGTGCTAGTGCCCAGGACTCTAACACCATATATTTT CASAQDSNTIYF NA NA TRBJ1-3 TRBV12-5
TGTGCCAGTTCCCTCCGGACCAGACAAGAGACCCAGTACTTC CASSLRTRQETQYF NA NA TRBJ2-5 TRBV6-1
TGTGCCAGCAGGGCTTTAGGGCTCTCCTACGAGCAGTACTTC CASRALGLSYEQYF NA NA TRBJ2-7 TRBV6-1
TGTGCCATCAGTGATTCGGCAGGAGGGGCAGATACGCAGTATTTT CAISDSAGGADTQYF NA NA TRBJ2-3 TRBV10-3
TGTGCCAGCAGCCCGCACAGGAACTCCTACGAGCAGTACTTC CASSPHRNSYEQYF NA NA TRBJ2-7 TRBV7-8
TGCAGCGTGGCCGGGACTAGCGGGGACACAGATACGCAGTATTTT CSVAGTSGDTDTQYF NA TRBD2 TRBJ2-3 TRBV29-1
TGTGCCAGCAGTGAAGGAGGGACATTTACCTACGAGCAGTACTTC CASSEGGTFTYEQYF NA NA TRBJ2-7 TRBV6-1
TGCGCCAGCAGCTTGACAGGTTCCACAGATACGCAGTATTTT CASSLTGSTDTQYF NA NA TRBJ2-3 TRBV5-1
TGCATCGCCGGGACAGGGGGCTTCTATGGCTACACCTTC CIAGTGGFYGYTF NA TRBD1 TRBJ1-2 TRBV29-1
TGTGCCAGCAGTACTCTTACTGGGACAGGGATCTACGAGCAGTACTTC CASSTLTGTGIYEQYF NA TRBD1 TRBJ2-7 TRBV25-1
TGTGCCAGCAGTGCGACCCTCTCCTACGAGCAGTACTTC CASSATLSYEQYF NA NA TRBJ2-7 TRBV25-1
TGCAGCGCCCGAGGGGGACAGACTAACTATGGCTACACCTTC CSARGGQTNYGYTF once TRBD1 TRBJ1-2 TRBV29-1
TGTGCCAGCTCCGGGGCAGGGGACACTGAAGCTTTCTTT CASSGAGDTEAFF NA NA TRBJ1-1 TRBV18
TGCGCCAGCAGCCGCCTACCTGACGTGACCTACGAGCAGTACTTC CASSRLPDVTYEQYF once NA TRBJ2-7 TRBV4-1
TGCGCCAGCAGTGACAGGGAGAACACTGAAGCTTTCTTT CASSDRENTEAFF NA NA TRBJ1-1 TRBV10-2
TGCGCCAGCAGCCAAGATTGGGGGGGGCAGGGCATCGGGACCCAGTACTTC CASSQDWGGQGIGTQYF NA NA TRBJ2-5 TRBV4-3
TGCAGCGTTCGAATAGGGGACGGCTTGGCGGGAAACACCATATATTTT CSVRIGDGLAGNTIYF NA NA TRBJ1-3 TRBV29-1
TGCGCCAGCAGCCCTCGGACTAGCGGGGTCTCCTACGAGCAGTACTTC CASSPRTSGVSYEQYF NA TRBD2 TRBJ2-7 TRBV5-1
TGTGCCACTAGCCCTGAGGGTGGTAGCGGGACCTCCTACGAGCAGTACTTC CATSPEGGSGTSYEQYF NA TRBD2 TRBJ2-7 TRBV6-9
TGCGCCAGCAGCTCCATACGTGGACAGATGTTCACAGATACGCAGTATTTT CASSSIRGQMFTDTQYF NA NA TRBJ2-3 TRBV5-1